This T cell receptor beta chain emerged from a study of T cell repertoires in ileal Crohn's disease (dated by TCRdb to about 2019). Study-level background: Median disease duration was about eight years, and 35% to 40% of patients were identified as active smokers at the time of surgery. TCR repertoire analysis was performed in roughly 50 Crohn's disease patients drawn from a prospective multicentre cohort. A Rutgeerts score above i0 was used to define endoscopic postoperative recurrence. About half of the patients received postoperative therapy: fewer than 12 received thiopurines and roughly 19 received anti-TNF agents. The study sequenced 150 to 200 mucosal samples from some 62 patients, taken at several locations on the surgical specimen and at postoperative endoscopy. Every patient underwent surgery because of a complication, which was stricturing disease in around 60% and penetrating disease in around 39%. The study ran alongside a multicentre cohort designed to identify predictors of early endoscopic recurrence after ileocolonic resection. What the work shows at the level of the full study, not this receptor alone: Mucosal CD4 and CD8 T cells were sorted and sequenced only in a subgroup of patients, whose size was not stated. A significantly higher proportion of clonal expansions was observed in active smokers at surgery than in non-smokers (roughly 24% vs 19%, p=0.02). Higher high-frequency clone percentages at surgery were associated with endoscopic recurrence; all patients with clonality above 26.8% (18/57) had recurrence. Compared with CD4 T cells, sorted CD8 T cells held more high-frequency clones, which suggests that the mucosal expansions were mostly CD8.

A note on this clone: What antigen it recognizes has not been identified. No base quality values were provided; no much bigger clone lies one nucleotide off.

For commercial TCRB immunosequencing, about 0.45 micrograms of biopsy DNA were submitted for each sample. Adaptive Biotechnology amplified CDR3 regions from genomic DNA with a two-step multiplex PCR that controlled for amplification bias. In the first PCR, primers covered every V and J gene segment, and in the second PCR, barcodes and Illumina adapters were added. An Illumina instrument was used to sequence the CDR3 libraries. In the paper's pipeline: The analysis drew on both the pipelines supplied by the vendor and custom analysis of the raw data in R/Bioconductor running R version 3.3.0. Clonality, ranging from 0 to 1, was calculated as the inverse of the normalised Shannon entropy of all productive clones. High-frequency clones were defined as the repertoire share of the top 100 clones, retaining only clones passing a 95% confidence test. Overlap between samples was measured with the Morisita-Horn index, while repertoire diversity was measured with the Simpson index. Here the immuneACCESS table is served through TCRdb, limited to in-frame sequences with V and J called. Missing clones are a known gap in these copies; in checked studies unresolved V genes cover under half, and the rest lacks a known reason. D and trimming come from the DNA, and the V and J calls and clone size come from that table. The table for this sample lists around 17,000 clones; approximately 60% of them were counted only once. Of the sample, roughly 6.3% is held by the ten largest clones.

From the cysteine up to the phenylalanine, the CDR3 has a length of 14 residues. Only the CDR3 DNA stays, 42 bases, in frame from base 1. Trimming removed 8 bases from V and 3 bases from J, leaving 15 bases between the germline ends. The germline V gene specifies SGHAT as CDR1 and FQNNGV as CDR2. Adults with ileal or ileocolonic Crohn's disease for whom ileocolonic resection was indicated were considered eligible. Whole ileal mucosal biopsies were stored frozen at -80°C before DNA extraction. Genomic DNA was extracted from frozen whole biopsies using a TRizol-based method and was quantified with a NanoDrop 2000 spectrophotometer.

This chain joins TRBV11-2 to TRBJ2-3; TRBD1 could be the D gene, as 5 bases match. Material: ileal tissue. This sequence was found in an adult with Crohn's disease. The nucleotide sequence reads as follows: TGTGCCAGCTCCTGGGGCAGTACGACAGATACGCAGTATTTT. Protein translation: CASSWGSTTDTQYF. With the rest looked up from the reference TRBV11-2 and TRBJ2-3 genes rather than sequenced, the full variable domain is EAGVAQSPRYKIIEKRQSVAFWCNPISGHATLYWYQQILGQGPKLLIQFQNNGVVDDSQLPKDRFSAERLKGVDSTLKIQPAKLEDSAVYLCASSWGSTTDTQYFGPGTRLTVL.